This T cell receptor beta chain was captured by sequencing in a study of blood T cell repertoires in COVID-19. Whole-study context: Material from acute and convalescent COVID-19 was sourced from the United States, Italy and Spain. T cells, B-cell-depleted T cells, or PBMCs supplied cDNA or gDNA.

Per the authors' pipeline: How many nucleated cells were present was estimated from reference gene primer amplification. Produced via immunoSEQ multiplex PCR; TCRdb's table is partial and in-frame only. V, J and clone size are those of that table, while D and trimming were read from the DNA. Of around 250,000 clones listed, about 89% are singletons. V lost 4 bases to trimming and J lost 4 bases, with 11 bases between them. The germline V gene encodes CDR1 SGDLS and CDR2 YYNGEE. The CDR3 is 14 amino acids. The sample taken for sequencing was peripheral blood. This chain connects TRBV9 to TRBJ2-2; no definite D call. This clonotype was sampled from a man aged 35 to 55 with active or convalescent COVID-19. The CDR3 reads CASSPPRSTGELFF. DNA for the CDR3: TGTGCCAGCAGCCCCCCGCGTTCCACCGGGGAGCTGTTTTTT. Filled out from reference TRBV9 and TRBJ2-2, the complete variable domain reads DSGVTQTPKHLITATGQRVTLRCSPRSGDLSVYWYQQSLDQGLQFLIQYYNGEERAKGNILERFSAQQFPDLHSELNLSSLELGDSALYFCASSPPRSTGELFFGEGSRLTVL.